The rows below give T cell receptor beta chains drawn from one sample of a study of radiation and T cells in renal cell carcinoma. The method was immunoSEQ multiplex PCR; TCRdb's version includes in-frame clones alone and lacks a portion of them. The table includes approximately 65,000 clones, roughly 80% detected once. Sequenced material: blood, taken from a patient whose treatment included radiotherapy and nephrectomy. All receptors derive from a man between 60 and 75 years old with renal cell carcinoma. The CDR3 runs from the conserved cysteine through the conserved F or W.

j_call v_call cdr3_aa
TRBJ2-1 TRBV16 CASSQRQGGGNEQFF
TRBJ2-5 TRBV7-9 CASSIPGAPKETQYF
TRBJ1-5 TRBV19 CASRAGRVSNQPQHF
TRBJ2-6 TRBV2 CASSEDWGPGANVLTF
TRBJ1-1 TRBV19 CASSTRQGGAFF
TRBJ2-6 TRBV30 CASMNRGRLGGANVLTF
TRBJ2-5 TRBV11-2 CASSWDLAGQETQYF
TRBJ2-3 TRBV5-1 CASTRGGGYLLTDTQYF
TRBJ2-3 TRBV6-5 CASRTSGRRNTQYF
TRBJ1-5 TRBV29-1 CSVEVGSLQHF
TRBJ2-1 TRBV11-3 CASSHNPHSSGGAHEQFF
TRBJ1-4 TRBV18 CASSPGRRNEKLFF
TRBJ2-1 TRBV5-1 CASSQLAGGAYNEQFF
TRBJ2-6 TRBV27 CASSLLGAGANVLTF
TRBJ2-5 TRBV7-9 CASSPPEILTQYF
TRBJ1-1 TRBV6-1 CASSELFEAFF
TRBJ1-6 TRBV7-2 CASSLTGTGHNSPLHF